A single T cell receptor (beta chain) is shown here with its context. These data are taken from a study of blood T cell repertoires in COVID-19. Study-level information: Sites across the United States, Italy and Spain contributed samples from acute and convalescent COVID-19. Nucleic acid was either cDNA or gDNA, and it came from T cells, B-cell-depleted T cells, or PBMCs.

This table comes from immunoSEQ multiplex PCR, and its TCRdb copy is limited to in-frame clones, with some not included. In the table there are around 180,000 clones, approximately 85% of which are singletons. Trimming cost V 2 bases and J 0 bases, with 16 bases left between them. The germline gives CDR1 SQVTM, CDR2 ANQGSEA. CDR3 length equals 17 residues. The sequence derives from a human donor with active or convalescent COVID-19. The donor label of this sample is uncertain. V usage is TRBV29-1 and J usage is TRBJ2-2; a possible D gene is TRBD1 (6 bases). Input material: peripheral blood. The CDR3 loop is CSVERVSGTTNTGELFF. Written as DNA, the CDR3 is TGCAGCGTTGAAAGGGTGTCAGGGACAACGAACACCGGGGAGCTGTTTTTT.